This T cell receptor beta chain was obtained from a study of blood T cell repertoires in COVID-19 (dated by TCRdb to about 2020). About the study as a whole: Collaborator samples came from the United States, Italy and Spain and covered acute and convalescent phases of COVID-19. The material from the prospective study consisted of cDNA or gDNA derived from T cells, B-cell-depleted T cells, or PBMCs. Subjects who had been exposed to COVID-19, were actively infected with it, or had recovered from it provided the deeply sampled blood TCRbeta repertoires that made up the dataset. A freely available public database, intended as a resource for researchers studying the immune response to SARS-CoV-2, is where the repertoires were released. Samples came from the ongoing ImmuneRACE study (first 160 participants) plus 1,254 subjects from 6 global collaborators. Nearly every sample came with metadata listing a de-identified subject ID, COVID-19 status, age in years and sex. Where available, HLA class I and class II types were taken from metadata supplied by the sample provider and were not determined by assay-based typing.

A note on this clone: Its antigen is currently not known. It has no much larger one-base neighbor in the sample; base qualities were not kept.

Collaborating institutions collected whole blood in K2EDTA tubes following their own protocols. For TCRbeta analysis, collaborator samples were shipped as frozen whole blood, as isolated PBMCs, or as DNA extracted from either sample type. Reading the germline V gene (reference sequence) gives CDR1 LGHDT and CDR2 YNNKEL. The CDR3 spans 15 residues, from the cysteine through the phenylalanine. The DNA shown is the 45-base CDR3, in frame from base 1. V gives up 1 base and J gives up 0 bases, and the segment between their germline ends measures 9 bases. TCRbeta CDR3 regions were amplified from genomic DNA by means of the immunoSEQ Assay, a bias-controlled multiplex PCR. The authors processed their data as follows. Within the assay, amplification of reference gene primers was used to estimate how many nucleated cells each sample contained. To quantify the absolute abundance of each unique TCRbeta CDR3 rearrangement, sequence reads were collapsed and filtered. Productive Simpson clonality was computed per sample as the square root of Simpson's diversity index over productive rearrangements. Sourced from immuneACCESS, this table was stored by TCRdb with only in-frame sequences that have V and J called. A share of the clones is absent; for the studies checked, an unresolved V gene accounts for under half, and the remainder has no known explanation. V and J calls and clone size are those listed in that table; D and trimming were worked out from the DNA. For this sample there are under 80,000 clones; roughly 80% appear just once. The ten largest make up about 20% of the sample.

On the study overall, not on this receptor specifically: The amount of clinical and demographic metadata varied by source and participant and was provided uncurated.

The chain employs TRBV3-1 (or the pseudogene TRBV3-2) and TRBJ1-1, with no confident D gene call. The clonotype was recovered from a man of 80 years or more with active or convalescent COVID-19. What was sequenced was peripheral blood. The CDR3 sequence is CASSQGIAMNTEAFF. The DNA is TGTGCCAGCAGCCAAGGAATAGCAATGAACACTGAAGCTTTCTTT.